This T cell receptor beta chain was identified in a study of cytomegalovirus exposure and HLA in healthy donors. Study-level results: The authors enumerated some 160 TCR beta chains as linked to cytomegalovirus.

This CDR3 region has 13 residues. The V end lost 4 bases, the J end lost 5 bases, and 11 bases lay between the germline ends. CDR1 is SGHRS, CDR2 YFSETQ, per germline. The PCR made use of 60 Vbeta and 13 Jbeta primers. The method was immunoSEQ multiplex PCR; TCRdb's version includes in-frame clones alone and lacks a portion of them. The repertoire has some 130,000 clones, roughly 78% of them found once; the top ten carry more than 3%. About this clone: The antigen remains undetermined.

Sequenced: PBMCs. The chain joins TRBV5-1 to TRBJ2-3, with D possibly matching TRBD1 (5 bases). This TCR came from a male donor in good health and CMV-seronegative. Here the CDR3 reads CASSLRQLDTQYF. The CDR3 nucleotides are TGCGCCAGCAGCCTCCGACAGTTAGATACGCAGTATTTT.